This T cell receptor beta chain was recorded in a study of shared clonotypes between healthy human individuals. TCRdb's copy holds only in-frame clones and misses some; the assay was immunoSEQ multiplex PCR. The repertoire holds 2 million to 2.5 million clones, with roughly 94% as singletons. Germline loops: CDR1 SEHNR, CDR2 FQNEAQ (reference sequence). The V end was cut by 1 base, the J end by 7 bases, with 10 bases between. This CDR3 contains 14 residues. In the naive CD8 group, cells lacked CD45RO and were positively selected for CCR7, so terminally differentiated effector memory CD45RA+ cells were left out.

This TCR was sampled from a young man in good health. Sequencing was carried out using naive CD8+ T cells sorted from blood. The chain employs TRBV7-9 and TRBJ1-4, with a tentative D call TRBD1 (5 bases). The CDR3 region is CASSLVFQGEKLFF. For the CDR3, the DNA is TGTGCCAGCAGCTTAGTGTTTCAGGGTGAAAAACTGTTTTTT.